These 9 T cell receptor beta chains came from one sample sequenced in a study of T cell changes during pregnancy in multiple sclerosis. Data came from immunoSEQ multiplex PCR; TCRdb stores just in-frame clones and leaves some out. In the table there are around 110,000 clones, 75% to 95% of which are singletons. This material consisted of peripheral blood, taken before pregnancy. The origin of the receptors is a female donor with multiple sclerosis, enrolled in a pregnancy study.

The J gene is TRBJ2-5, the V gene TRBV7-9, with a weak D call TRBD1 (6 bases). Germline V gene lookup returns CDR1 SEHNR and CDR2 FQNEAQ (reference sequence). The CDR3 spans 13 residues. The ends were cut back, 6 bases at V and 0 bases at J, with 8 bases in the middle. The DNA for the CDR3 is TGTGCCAGCAGACGGACAGACCAAGAGACCCAGTACTTC. The encoded protein is CASRRTDQETQYF.

The gene calls are TRBV7-3 and TRBJ2-2, with 10 bases matching TRBD1. V gave up 1 base and J gave up 6 bases; unmatched junction bases: 11. Germline V gene sequence: CDR1 SGHTA, CDR2 FQGTGA. The CDR3 is 18 amino acids. CDR3 residues: CASSLRPTGGGIPGELFF. For the CDR3, the DNA is TGTGCCAGCAGCTTAAGACCGACAGGGGGCGGAATTCCCGGGGAGCTGTTTTTT.

This chain connects TRBV5-4 to TRBJ1-2; perhaps TRBD1 as D (5 bases). CDR1 and CDR2 from the germline V gene are SGHNT and YYREEE (reference sequence). V was trimmed by 1 base and J by 4 bases, leaving 14 bases between them. This CDR3 is built from 15 residues. CDR3 sequence reads: CASSLLDSPFYGYTF. In DNA, the CDR3 is TGTGCCAGCAGCTTGCTTGACAGTCCCTTCTATGGCTACACCTTC. Based on the CDR3 plus reference TRBV5-4 and TRBJ1-2, the full variable domain is ETGVTQSPTHLIKTRGQQVTLRCSSQSGHNTVSWYQQALGQGPQFIFQYYREEENGRGNFPPRFSGLQFPNYSSELNVNALELDDSALYLCASSLLDSPFYGYTFGSGTRLTVV.

The V gene is TRBV9, the J gene TRBJ2-7, with D maybe TRBD2 (5 bases). The CDR3 totals 15 residues. Per the germline V gene, CDR1 is SGDLS and CDR2 is YYNGEE. The V gene lost 2 bases and the J gene lost 0 bases, with 12 bases spanning the gap. DNA of the CDR3: TGTGCCAGCAGCGTCGGCGGGTGGAGCTCCTACGAGCAGTACTTC. It codes for CASSVGGWSSYEQYF. The variable domain in full, completed from reference TRBV9 and TRBJ2-7, reads DSGVTQTPKHLITATGQRVTLRCSPRSGDLSVYWYQQSLDQGLQFLIQYYNGEERAKGNILERFSAQQFPDLHSELNLSSLELGDSALYFCASSVGGWSSYEQYFGPGTRLTVT.

This chain links TRBV28 with TRBJ1-2, with 8 bases lining up with TRBD1. The CDR3 contains 17 residues. With V trimmed by 7 bases and J by 3 bases, 16 bases remained unmatched. In germline, CDR1 is MDHEN, CDR2 SYDVKM. The CDR3 DNA reads as TGTGCCAGCAAAGGGGGCAGGGGGCTATTTATGGACTATGGCTACACCTTC. Translating it yields CASKGGRGLFMDYGYTF.

The CDR3 coding sequence is TGTGCCAGCAGCACGGCGGGGGGCAACTCCTACAATGAGCAGTTCTTC. Its translation is CASSTAGGNSYNEQFF. The chain links TRBV7-2 to TRBJ2-1; the match to TRBD2 covers 8 bases. V lost 5 bases to trimming and J lost 0 bases; unmatched junction nucleotides: 6. The germline CDR1 and CDR2 sequences are SGHTA and FQGNSA. CDR3 size: 16 residues.

The chain links TRBV4-1 to TRBJ2-5; TRBD2 agrees at 12 bases. CDR3 length: 17 amino acids. The junction had 8 bases not matched to a gene; V was cut back by 5 bases and J by 1 base. The germline CDR1 and CDR2 sequences are MGHRA and YSYEKL. CDR3 residues: CASSSRLAGAPQETQYF. The CDR3 coding sequence is TGCGCCAGCAGCTCTCGACTAGCGGGGGCCCCCCAAGAGACCCAGTACTTC.

V is TRBV7-9 and J is TRBJ1-1; a possible D gene is TRBD1 (5 bases). Germline V CDR1 and CDR2: SEHNR, FQNEAQ (reference sequence). The germline V and J ends were trimmed by 2 bases and 4 bases, with 17 bases remaining between them. The CDR3 has 16 amino acids. CDR3 bases: TGTGCCAGCAGCTTAAGACTGGGTCCGCAGGGCACTGAAGCTTTCTTT. This sequence encodes CASSLRLGPQGTEAFF. The whole variable domain, filled in from reference TRBV7-9 and TRBJ1-1, reads DTGVSQNPRHKITKRGQNVTFRCDPISEHNRLYWYRQTLGQGPEFLTYFQNEAQLEKSRLLSDRFSAERPKGSFSTLEIQRTEQGDSAMYLCASSLRLGPQGTEAFFGQGTRLTVV.

This chain joins TRBV13 and TRBJ2-2, with 8 bases lining up with TRBD1. CDR3 length: 14 residues. Germline values: CDR1 PRHDT, CDR2 FYEKMQ (reference sequence). V lost 4 bases, J lost 9 bases, and 7 bases stayed unmatched. CDR3 in amino acids: CASSWTGSVRELFF. The CDR3 region has the DNA TGTGCCAGCAGCTGGACAGGGAGTGTAAGGGAGCTGTTTTTT.